The clone carrying this T cell receptor (beta chain) was detected only a few times. Its antigen is not identified. The record originates from a study of beta chain features in type 1 diabetes. Regarding the study as a whole: Any PCR bias toward short templates would affect both groups alike.

Germline V gene data show CDR1 as ENHRY and CDR2 as SYGVKD. CDR3 length equals 21 residues. V shed 0 bases and J 0 bases; nucleotides not matched to a gene: 14. Sequenced material consisted of expressed TCRB transcripts (all of the isolated RNA was reverse transcribed). Assay used: immunoSEQ multiplex PCR; TCRdb lists only in-frame clones, some missing. The sample includes 160,000 or so clones, around 10% of them seen just once. Specimen: central memory CD4+ T cells from blood. The gene calls are TRBV10-3 and TRBJ2-6; 7 bases align to TRBD1. This sequence was found in a man between 18 and 29 years old in good health. In DNA, the CDR3 is TGTGCCATCAGTGAGTCCGACAGGGCCCCGCAGGGCAACTCTGGGGCCAACGTCCTGACTTTC. Amino acid sequence: CAISESDRAPQGNSGANVLTF.